The clone carrying this T cell receptor (beta chain) was picked up many times. This sample stems from a study of blood T cell repertoires in COVID-19. On the study more broadly: Spain, Italy and the United States supplied samples that represented acute and convalescent COVID-19.

In the source study's methods: Reference gene primers were amplified, and this amplification served to estimate nucleated cell counts. The protocol was immunoSEQ multiplex PCR, while the TCRdb copy is restricted to in-frame clones and leaves out a portion. The V and J calls and clone size are taken from that table; D and trimming were inferred from the DNA. This sample has more than 250,000 clones, with about 90% found just once. J gave up 0 bases and V 3 bases, and 5 bases lay outside the gene matches. Germline V gene data show CDR1 as LNHDA and CDR2 as SQIVND (reference sequence). The length of the CDR3 is 16 residues. Recruitment covered over 20 US areas and drew participants whose ages spanned roughly 18 to 90 years. Two negative PCRs, clearance, or symptom resolution had been documented for recovered Cohort 3 donors.

This clonotype originated in a woman in her 30s who had recovered from COVID-19. The chain recombines TRBV19 with TRBJ1-5, with 7 nucleotides matching TRBD1. The sample comprised PBMCs or T cells enriched from blood (not recorded which). This CDR3 reads CASSMRQGGSNQPQHF. In nucleotides, the CDR3 is TGTGCCAGTAGTATGCGGCAGGGGGGTAGCAATCAGCCCCAGCATTTT.